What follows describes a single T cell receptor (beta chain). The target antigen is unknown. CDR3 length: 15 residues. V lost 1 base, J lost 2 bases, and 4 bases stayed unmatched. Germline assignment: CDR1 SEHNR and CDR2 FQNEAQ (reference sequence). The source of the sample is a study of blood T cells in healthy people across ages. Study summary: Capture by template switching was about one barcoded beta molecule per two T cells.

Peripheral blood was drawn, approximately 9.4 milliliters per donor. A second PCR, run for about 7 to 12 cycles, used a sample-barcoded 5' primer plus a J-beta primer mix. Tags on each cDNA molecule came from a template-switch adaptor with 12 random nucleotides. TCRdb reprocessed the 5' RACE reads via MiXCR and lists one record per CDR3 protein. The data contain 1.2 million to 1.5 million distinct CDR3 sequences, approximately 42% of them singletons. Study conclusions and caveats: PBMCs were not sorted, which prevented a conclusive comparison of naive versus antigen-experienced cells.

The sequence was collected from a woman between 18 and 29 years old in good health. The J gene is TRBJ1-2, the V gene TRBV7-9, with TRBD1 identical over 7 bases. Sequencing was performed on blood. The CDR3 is CASSLVGTENYGYTF. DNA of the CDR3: TGTGCCAGCAGCTTAGTCGGGACAGAAAACTATGGCTACACCTTC.